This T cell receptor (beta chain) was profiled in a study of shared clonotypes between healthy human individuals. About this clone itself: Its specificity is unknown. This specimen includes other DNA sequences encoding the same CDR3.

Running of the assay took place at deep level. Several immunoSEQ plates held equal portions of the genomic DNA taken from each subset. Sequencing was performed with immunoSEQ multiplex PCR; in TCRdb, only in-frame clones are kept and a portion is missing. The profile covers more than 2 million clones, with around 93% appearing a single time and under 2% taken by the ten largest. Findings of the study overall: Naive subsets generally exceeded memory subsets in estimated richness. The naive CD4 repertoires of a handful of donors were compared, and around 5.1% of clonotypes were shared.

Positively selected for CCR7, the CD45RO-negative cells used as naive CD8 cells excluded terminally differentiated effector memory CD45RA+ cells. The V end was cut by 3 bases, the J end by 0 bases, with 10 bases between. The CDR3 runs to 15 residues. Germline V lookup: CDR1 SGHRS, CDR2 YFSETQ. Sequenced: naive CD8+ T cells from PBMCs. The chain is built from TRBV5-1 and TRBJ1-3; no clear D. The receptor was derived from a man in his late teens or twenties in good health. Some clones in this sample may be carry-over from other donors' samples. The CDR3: CASSSGRSSGNTIYF. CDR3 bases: TGCGCCAGCAGCTCCGGACGGAGCTCTGGAAACACCATATATTTT.